This TCR beta chain was observed in a study of blood T cell repertoires in COVID-19. Study information: PBMCs, B-cell-depleted T cells, or T cells were the source of the cDNA or gDNA that made up the material.

This clone was detected only once. The sample contains more than one DNA sequence encoding this CDR3. Sequencing was performed with immunoSEQ multiplex PCR; in TCRdb, only in-frame clones are kept and a portion is missing. The data contain about 370,000 clones, approximately 88% of them singletons. The source of this sequence is a woman aged 25-40 years with COVID-19, enrolled during active disease. Source material: peripheral blood.

The CDR3 sequence is CASSPPTGVNYGYTF. The CDR3 DNA sequence: TGTGCCAGCTCACCCCCAACAGGGGTTAACTATGGCTACACCTTC. This rearrangement joins TRBV18 to TRBJ1-2; the match to TRBD1 covers 7 bases. Per the germline V gene, CDR1 is KGHSH and CDR2 is LQKENI. V trimming: 3 bases; J trimming: 1 base; junction bases outside the gene matches: 5. The CDR3 is 15 residues long.